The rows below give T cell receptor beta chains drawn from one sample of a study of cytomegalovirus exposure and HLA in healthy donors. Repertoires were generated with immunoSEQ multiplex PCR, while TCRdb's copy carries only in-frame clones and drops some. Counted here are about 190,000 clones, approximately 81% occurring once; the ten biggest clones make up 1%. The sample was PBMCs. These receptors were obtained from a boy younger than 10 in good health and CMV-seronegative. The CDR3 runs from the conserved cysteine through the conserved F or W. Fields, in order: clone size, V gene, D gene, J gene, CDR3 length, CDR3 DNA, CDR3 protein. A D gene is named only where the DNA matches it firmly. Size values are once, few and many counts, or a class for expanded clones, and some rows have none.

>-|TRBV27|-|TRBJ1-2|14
TGTGCCAGCAGTTTCTCCAGGACAAACTATGGCTACACCTTC
CASSFSRTNYGYTF
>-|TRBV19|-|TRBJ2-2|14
TGTGCCAGTGAGGGGGACCCGAACACCGGGGAGCTGTTTTTT
CASEGDPNTGELFF
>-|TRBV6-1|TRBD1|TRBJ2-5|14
TGTGCCAGCAACCGGGACAGGGCTCAAGAGACCCAGTACTTC
CASNRDRAQETQYF
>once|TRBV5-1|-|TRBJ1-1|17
TGCGCCAGCAGCTCACTCCGGGACCTAGGGGGGAACACTGAAGCTTTCTTT
CASSSLRDLGGNTEAFF
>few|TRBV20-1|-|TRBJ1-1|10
TGCAGTGGGCAGTCTCTTGAAGCTTTCTTT
CSGQSLEAFF
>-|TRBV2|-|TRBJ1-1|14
TGTGCCAGCAGTGACCGGCGGATGAACACTGAAGCTTTCTTT
CASSDRRMNTEAFF
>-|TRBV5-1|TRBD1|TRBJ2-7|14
TGCGCCAGCAGCGTGGGACAGGGTAGCTACGAGCAGTACTTC
CASSVGQGSYEQYF
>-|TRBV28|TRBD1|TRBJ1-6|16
TGTGCCAGCAGTCCGACAGGGAGCTCCTATAATTCACCCCTCCACTTT
CASSPTGSSYNSPLHF
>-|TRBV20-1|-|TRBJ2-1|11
TGCAGTGCTACTACTGAATATGAGCAGTTCTTC
CSATTEYEQFF
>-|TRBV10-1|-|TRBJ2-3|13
TGCGCCAGCAGTGAGTACTATCAGGGTACGCAGTATTTT
CASSEYYQGTQYF
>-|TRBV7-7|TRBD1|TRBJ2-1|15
TGTGCCAGCAGCGAGGGACAGGGGGCTAACAATGAGCAGTTCTTC
CASSEGQGANNEQFF
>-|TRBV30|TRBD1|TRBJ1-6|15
TGTGCCTGGAGTGAGACAGGGTTTTACAATTCACCCCTCCACTTT
CAWSETGFYNSPLHF
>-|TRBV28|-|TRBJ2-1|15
TGTGCCAGCAGCGTATACAGGGGGGGTTACAATGAGCAGTTCTTC
CASSVYRGGYNEQFF
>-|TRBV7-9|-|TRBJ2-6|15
TGTGCCAGCAGCGGTCAGGGTTTGGGGGCCAACGTCCTGACTTTC
CASSGQGLGANVLTF
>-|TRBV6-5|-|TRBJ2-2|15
TGTGCCAGCAGTTCCAGGCCGGGGGTTGGCGGGGAGCTGTTTTTT
CASSSRPGVGGELFF
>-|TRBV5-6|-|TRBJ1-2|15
TGTGCCAGCAGCTTGCCAACGACAGGAAACTATGGCTACACCTTC
CASSLPTTGNYGYTF
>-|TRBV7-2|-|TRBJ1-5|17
TGTGCCAGCAGCTTAATTCCACAGGGAGTAAGCAATCAGCCCCAGCATTTT
CASSLIPQGVSNQPQHF
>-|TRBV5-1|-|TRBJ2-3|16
TGCGCCAGCAGCCCGCTAGCCCATCCAAGCACAGATACGCAGTATTTT
CASSPLAHPSTDTQYF
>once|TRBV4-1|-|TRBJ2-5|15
TGCGCCAGCAGCCAACCCGGGACTCTTCAAGAGACCCAGTACTTC
CASSQPGTLQETQYF
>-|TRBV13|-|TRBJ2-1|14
TGTGCCAGCAGCCCTCGGGGGTCCTACAATGAGCAGTTCTTC
CASSPRGSYNEQFF
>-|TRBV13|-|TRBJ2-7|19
TGTGCCAGCAGCTTAGGGGAGTCTAGCGGCCTTTGGGGGCCCTACGAGCAGTACTTC
CASSLGESSGLWGPYEQYF
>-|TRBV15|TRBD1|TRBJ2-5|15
TGTGCCACCAGCAGAGGACAGGGGCAGGGAGAGACCCAGTACTTC
CATSRGQGQGETQYF
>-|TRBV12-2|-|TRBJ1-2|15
TGTGCAAGTCGCGACCAGACAGTCCCTTTGCTGGGCTACACCTTC
CASRDQTVPLLGYTF
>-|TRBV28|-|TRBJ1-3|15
TGTGCCAGCAGTTCCTCAGAGGTTTCTGGAAACACCATATATTTT
CASSSSEVSGNTIYF
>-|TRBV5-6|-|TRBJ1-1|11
TGTGCCAGCAGCCTTGGACGGAGGGCTTTCTTT
CASSLGRRAFF
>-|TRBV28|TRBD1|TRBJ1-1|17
TGTGCCAGCAGTTTAGGTGCGACAGGGGGGACGAACACTGAAGCTTTCTTT
CASSLGATGGTNTEAFF
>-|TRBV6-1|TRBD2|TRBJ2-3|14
TGTGCCATCCCCGGGGGGGGGCAAAAAGATACGCAGTATTTT
CAIPGGGQKDTQYF
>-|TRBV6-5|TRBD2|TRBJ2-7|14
TGTGCCAGCAGCTCACCGGGACTAGTGGGTGAGCAGTACTTC
CASSSPGLVGEQYF
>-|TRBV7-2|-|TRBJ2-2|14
TGTGCCAGCAGCTTAGCGCTTTCGGCCGGGGAGCTGTTTTTT
CASSLALSAGELFF
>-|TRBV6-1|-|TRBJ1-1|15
TGTGCCATCGTCGACCGGTGGGCAGGGCTGACTGAAGCTTTCTTT
CAIVDRWAGLTEAFF
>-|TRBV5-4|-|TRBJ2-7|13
TGTGCCAGCAGCGGGCAAGACTACTACGAGCAGTACTTC
CASSGQDYYEQYF
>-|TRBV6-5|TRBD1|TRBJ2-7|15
TGTGCCAGCAGTGCTTCGGGACAGGGTTCCCACGAGCAGTACTTC
CASSASGQGSHEQYF
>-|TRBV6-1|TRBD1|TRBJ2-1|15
TGTGCCAGCAGGGGACAGACTTTCCTGACCAATGAGCAGTTCTTC
CASRGQTFLTNEQFF
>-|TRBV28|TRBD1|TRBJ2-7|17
TGTGCCAGCAGCTCCCGATCCCTGGGACAGGGTTTGTACGAGCAGTACTTC
CASSSRSLGQGLYEQYF
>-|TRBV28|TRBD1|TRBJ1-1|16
TGTGCCAGCAGTACAGGGGTCGCGGCGTTGAACACTGAAGCTTTCTTT
CASSTGVAALNTEAFF
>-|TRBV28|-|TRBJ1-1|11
TGTGCCAGCAGTTTTATGACTGAAGCTTTCTTT
CASSFMTEAFF
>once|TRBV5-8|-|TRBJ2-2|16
TGTGCCAGCAGCTCCCCTTGGAGCAGTAACACCGGGGAGCTGTTTTTT
CASSSPWSSNTGELFF
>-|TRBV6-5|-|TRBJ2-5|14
TGTGCCAGCAGTTACGGGGGGGCGGAGGAGACCCAGTACTTC
CASSYGGAEETQYF
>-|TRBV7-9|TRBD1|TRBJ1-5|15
TGTGCCAGCAGCTCCGGGACAGGGGTGGATCAGCCCCAGCATTTT
CASSSGTGVDQPQHF
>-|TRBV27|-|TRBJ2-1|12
TGTGCCAGCAGTCTTGGGGCCAATGAGCAGTTCTTC
CASSLGANEQFF
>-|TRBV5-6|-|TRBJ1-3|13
TGTGCCAGCAGCTTTCAGGTTGGAAACACCATATATTTT
CASSFQVGNTIYF
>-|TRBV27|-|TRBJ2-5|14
TGTGCCAGCAGTTTATCGACAGACTTAGAGGCCCAGTACTTC
CASSLSTDLEAQYF
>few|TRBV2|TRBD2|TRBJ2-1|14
TGTGCCAGCAGTAGCGGGAGGGCCCGGAATGAGCAGTTCTTC
CASSSGRARNEQFF
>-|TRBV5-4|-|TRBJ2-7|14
TGTGCCAGCAGCTCCTTAGACTCCCCCTACGAGCAGTACTTC
CASSSLDSPYEQYF
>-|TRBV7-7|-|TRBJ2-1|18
TGTGCCAGCAGCCAAATTTCAGGGTTTATGCCTTTCTACAATGAGCAGTTCTTC
CASSQISGFMPFYNEQFF
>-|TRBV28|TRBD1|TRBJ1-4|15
TGTGCCAGCAGTCCGCGGACAGGTCAAACTGAAAAACTGTTTTTT
CASSPRTGQTEKLFF
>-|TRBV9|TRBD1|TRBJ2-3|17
TGTGCCAGCAGCCCCCGGGACAGGGGGCCTCCGACAGATACGCAGTATTTT
CASSPRDRGPPTDTQYF
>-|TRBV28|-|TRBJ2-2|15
TGTGCCAGCGGGTTTCGGGGATTGGAAGGCGGGGAGCTGTTTTTT
CASGFRGLEGGELFF
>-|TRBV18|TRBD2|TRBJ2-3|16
TGTGCCAGCTCACCACTAGCGGGAGGGTCGGCAGATACGCAGTATTTT
CASSPLAGGSADTQYF
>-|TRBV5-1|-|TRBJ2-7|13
TGCGCCAGCAGCTTGGGGACAACATACGAGCAGTACTTC
CASSLGTTYEQYF
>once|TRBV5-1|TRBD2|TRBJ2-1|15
TGCGCCAGCAGCTTGGTAGCGGGGGCAAACAATGAGCAGTTCTTC
CASSLVAGANNEQFF
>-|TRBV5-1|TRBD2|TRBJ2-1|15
TGCGCCAGCAGCTTACTAGCGGGAGTCGGCGATGAGCAGTTCTTC
CASSLLAGVGDEQFF
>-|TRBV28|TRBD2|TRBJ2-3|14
TGTGCCAGCGTTCTAGCGGGGGTCTCGGATACGCAGTATTTT
CASVLAGVSDTQYF
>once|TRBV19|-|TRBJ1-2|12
TGTGCCAGTGAAGATCGGAACTATGGCTACACCTTC
CASEDRNYGYTF
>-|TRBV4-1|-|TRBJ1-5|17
TGCGCCAGCAGCCAAATTCCAGGGGATCATAGCAATCAGCCCCAGCATTTT
CASSQIPGDHSNQPQHF
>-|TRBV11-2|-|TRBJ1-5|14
TGTGCCAGCAGCTTACGACACCGCAATCAGCCCCAGCATTTT
CASSLRHRNQPQHF
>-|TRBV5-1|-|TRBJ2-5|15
TGCGCCAGCAGACTCCATGGGGGGACCCAAGAGACCCAGTACTTC
CASRLHGGTQETQYF
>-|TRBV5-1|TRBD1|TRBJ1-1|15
TGCGCCAGCAGCTCGAGGGGACAGACGAACACTGAAGCTTTCTTT
CASSSRGQTNTEAFF